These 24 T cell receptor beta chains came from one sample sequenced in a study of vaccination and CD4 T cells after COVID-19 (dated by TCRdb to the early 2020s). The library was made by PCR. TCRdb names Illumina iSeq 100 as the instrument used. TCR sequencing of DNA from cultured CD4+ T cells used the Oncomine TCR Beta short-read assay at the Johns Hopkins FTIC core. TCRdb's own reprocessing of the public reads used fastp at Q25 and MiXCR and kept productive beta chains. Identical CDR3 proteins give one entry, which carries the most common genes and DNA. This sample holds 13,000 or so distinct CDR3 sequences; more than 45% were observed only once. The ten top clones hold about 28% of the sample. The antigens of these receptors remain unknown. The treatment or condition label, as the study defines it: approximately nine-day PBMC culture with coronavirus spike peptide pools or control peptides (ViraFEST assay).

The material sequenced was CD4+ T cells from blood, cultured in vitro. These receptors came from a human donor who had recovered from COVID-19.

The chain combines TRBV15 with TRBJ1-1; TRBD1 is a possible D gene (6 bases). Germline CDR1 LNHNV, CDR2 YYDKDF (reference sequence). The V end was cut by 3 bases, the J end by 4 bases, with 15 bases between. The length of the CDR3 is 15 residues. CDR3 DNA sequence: TGTGCCACCAGCAGGACAGGCCTCACGGGCACTGAAGCTTTCTTT. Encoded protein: CATSRTGLTGTEAFF.

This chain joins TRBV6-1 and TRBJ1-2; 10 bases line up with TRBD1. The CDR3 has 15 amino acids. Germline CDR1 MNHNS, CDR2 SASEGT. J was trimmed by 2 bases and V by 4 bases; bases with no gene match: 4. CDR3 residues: CASSARQGANYGYTF. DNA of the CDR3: TGTGCCAGCAGTGCGAGACAGGGGGCAAACTATGGCTACACCTTC.

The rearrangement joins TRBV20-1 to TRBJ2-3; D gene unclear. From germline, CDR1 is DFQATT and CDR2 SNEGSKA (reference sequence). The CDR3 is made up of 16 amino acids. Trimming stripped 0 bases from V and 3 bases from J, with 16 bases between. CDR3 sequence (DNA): TGCAGTGCTAGAGATCCAGTTGCTAGTGATACAGATACGCAGTATTTT. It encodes CSARDPVASDTDTQYF.

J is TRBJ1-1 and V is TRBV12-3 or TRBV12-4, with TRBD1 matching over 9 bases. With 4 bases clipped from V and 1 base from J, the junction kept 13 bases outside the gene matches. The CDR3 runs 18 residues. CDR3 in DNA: TGTGCCAGCAGTTCCGGGGACAGAAGGGACAGGGAGAACACTGAAGCTTTCTTT. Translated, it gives CASSSGDRRDRENTEAFF.

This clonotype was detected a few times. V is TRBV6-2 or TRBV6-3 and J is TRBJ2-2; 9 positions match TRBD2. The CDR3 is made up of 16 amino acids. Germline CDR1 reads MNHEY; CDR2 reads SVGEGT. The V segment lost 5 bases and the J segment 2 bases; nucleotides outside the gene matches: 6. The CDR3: CASSLNSGRNTGELFF. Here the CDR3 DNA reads TGTGCCAGCAGTCTTAATAGCGGGAGAAACACCGGGGAGCTGTTTTTT.

This CDR3 reads CASSPRERGTGELFF. The DNA for the CDR3 is TGTGCCAGCTCACCACGGGAAAGGGGAACCGGGGAGCTGTTTTTT. The gene calls are TRBV18 and TRBJ2-2; maybe TRBD1 (5 bases). Germline CDR1 KGHSH, CDR2 LQKENI. V was trimmed by 1 base and J by 5 bases, leaving 11 bases between them. The CDR3 totals 15 residues.

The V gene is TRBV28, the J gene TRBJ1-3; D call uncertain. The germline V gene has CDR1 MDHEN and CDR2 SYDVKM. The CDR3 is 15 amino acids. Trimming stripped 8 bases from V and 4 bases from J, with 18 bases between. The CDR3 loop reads CASAHGSLEGNTIYF. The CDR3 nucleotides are TGTGCCAGCGCTCACGGATCCCTCGAAGGAAACACCATATATTTT. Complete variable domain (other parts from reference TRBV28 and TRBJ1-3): DVKVTQSSRYLVKRTGEKVFLECVQDMDHENMFWYRQDPGLGLRLIYFSYDVKMKEKGDIPEGYSVSREKKERFSLILESASTNQTSMYLCASAHGSLEGNTIYFGEGSWLTVV.

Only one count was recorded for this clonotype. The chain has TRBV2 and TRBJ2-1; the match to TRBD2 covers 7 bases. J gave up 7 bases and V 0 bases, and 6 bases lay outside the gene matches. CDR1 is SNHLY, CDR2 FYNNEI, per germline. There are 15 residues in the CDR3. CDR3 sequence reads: CASSEALSGRNEQFF. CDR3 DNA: TGTGCCAGCAGTGAAGCGCTTAGCGGGCGTAATGAGCAGTTCTTC. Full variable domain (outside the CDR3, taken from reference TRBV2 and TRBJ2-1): EPEVTQTPSHQVTQMGQEVILRCVPISNHLYFYWYRQILGQKVEFLVSFYNNEISEKSEIFDDQFSVERPDGSNFTLKIRSTKLEDSAMYFCASSEALSGRNEQFFGPGTRLTVL.

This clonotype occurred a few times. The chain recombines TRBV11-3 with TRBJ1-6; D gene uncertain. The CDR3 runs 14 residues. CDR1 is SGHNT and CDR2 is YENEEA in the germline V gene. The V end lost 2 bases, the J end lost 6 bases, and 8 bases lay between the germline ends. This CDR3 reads CASSLRRANSPLHF. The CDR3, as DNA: TGTGCCAGCAGCTTAAGACGGGCTAATTCACCCCTCCACTTT.

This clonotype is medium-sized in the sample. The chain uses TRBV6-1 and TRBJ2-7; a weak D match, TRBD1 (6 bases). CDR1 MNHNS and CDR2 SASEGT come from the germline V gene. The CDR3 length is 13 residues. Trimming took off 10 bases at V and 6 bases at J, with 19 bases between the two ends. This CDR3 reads CATRGMGATEQYF. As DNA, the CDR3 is TGTGCCACCAGGGGTATGGGGGCGACCGAGCAGTACTTC.

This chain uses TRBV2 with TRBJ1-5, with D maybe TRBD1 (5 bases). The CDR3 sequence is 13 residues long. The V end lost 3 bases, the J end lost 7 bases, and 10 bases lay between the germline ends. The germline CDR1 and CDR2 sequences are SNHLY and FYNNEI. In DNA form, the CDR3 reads TGTGCCAGCAGTGAGACGGGGGTACAGCCCCAGCATTTT. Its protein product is CASSETGVQPQHF.

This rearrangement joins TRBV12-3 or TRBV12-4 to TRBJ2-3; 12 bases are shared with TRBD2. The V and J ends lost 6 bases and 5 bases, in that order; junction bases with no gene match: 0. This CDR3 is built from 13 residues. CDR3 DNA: TGTGCCAGCAGGACTAGCGGGAGAGATACGCAGTATTTT. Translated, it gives CASRTSGRDTQYF.

CDR3 nucleotides: TGTGCCAGCAGCTTAGGGGGGGGAAGGGTCTATAATTCACCCCTCCACTTT. Translation: CASSLGGGRVYNSPLHF. The gene calls are TRBV7-2 and TRBJ1-6, with a possible D match to TRBD1 (5 bases). The CDR3 is 17 residues long. V shed 1 base and J shed 3 bases, with 13 bases lying between them. The germline V gene encodes CDR1 SGHTA and CDR2 FQGNSA.

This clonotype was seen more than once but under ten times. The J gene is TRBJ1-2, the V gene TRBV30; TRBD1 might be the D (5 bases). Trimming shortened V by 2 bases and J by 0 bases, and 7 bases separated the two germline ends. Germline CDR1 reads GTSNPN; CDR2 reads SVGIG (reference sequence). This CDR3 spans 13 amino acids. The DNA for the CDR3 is TGTGCCTGGAGTAGGGGAGCTAACTATGGCTACACCTTC. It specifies CAWSRGANYGYTF. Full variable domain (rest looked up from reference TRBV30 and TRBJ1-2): SQTIHQWPATLVQPVGSPLSLECTVEGTSNPNLYWYRQAAGRGLQLLFYSVGIGQISSEVPQNLSASRPQDRQFILSSKKLLLSDSGFYLCAWSRGANYGYTFGSGTRLTVV.

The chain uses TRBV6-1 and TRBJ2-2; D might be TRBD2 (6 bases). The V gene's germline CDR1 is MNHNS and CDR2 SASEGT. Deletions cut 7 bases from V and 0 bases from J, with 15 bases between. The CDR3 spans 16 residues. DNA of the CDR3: TGTGCCAGCACCCAAGGGCGGGGTTCGAACACCGGGGAGCTGTTTTTT. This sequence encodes CASTQGRGSNTGELFF.

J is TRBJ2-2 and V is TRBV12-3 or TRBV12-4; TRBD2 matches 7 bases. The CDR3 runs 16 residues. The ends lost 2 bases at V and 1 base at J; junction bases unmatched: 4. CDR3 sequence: CASSLLAAQNTGELFF. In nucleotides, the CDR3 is TGTGCCAGCAGTTTACTAGCGGCCCAGAACACCGGGGAGCTGTTTTTT.

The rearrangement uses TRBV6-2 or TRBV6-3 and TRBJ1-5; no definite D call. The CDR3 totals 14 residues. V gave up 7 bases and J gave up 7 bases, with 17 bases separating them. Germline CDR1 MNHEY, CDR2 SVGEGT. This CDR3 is CASTKEGGAQPQHF. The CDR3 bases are TGTGCCAGCACCAAGGAGGGAGGCGCCCAGCCCCAGCATTTT.

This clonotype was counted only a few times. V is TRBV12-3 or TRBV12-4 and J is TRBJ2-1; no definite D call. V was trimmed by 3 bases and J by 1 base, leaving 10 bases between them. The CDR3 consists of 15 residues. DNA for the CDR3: TGTGCCAGCAGTTTTTCGTCGGAGTCCTACAATGAGCAGTTCTTC. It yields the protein CASSFSSESYNEQFF.

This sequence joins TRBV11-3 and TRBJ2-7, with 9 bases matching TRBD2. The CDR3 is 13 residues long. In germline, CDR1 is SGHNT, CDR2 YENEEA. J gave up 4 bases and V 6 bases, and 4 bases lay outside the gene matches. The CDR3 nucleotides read TGTGCCAGCAGGCCCCTAGCGGGGTACGAGCAGTACTTC. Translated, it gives CASRPLAGYEQYF. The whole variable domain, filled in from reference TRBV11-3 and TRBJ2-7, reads EAGVVQSPRYKIIEKKQPVAFWCNPISGHNTLYWYLQNLGQGPELLIRYENEEAVDDSQLPKDRFSAERLKGVDSTLKIQPAELGDSAVYLCASRPLAGYEQYFGPGTRLTVT.

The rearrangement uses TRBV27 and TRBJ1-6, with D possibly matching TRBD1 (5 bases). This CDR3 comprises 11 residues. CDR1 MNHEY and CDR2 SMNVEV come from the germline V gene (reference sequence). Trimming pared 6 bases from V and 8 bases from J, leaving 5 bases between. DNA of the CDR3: TGTGCCAGCAGGGGGGATTCACCCCTCCACTTT. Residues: CASRGDSPLHF.

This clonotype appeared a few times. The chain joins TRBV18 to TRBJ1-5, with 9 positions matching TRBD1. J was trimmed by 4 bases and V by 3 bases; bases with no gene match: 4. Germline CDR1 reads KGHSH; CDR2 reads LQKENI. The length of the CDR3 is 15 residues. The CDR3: CASSPDRGGNQPQHF. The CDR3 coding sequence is TGTGCCAGCTCACCGGACAGGGGTGGGAATCAGCCCCAGCATTTT.

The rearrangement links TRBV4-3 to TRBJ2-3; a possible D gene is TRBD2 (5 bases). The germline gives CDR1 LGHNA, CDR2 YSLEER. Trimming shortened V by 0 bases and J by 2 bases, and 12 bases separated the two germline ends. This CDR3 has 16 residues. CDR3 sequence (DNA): TGCGCCAGCAGCCAAGAGAGTAGCGCTTTCACAGATACGCAGTATTTT. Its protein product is CASSQESSAFTDTQYF.

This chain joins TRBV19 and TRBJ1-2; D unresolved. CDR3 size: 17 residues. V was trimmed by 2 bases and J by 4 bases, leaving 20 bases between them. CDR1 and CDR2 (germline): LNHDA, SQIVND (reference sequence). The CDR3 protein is CASSIRLIRQGIYGYTF. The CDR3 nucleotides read TGTGCCAGTAGTATACGGCTCATACGTCAAGGGATCTATGGCTACACCTTC.

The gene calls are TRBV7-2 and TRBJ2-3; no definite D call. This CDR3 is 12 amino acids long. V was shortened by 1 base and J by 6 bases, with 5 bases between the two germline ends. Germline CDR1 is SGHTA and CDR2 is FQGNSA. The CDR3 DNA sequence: TGTGCCAGCAGCTTAGACCGGGATACGCAGTATTTT. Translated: CASSLDRDTQYF. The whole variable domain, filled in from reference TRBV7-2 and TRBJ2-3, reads GAGVSQSPSNKVTEKGKDVELRCDPISGHTALYWYRQSLGQGLEFLIYFQGNSAPDKSGLPSDRFSAERTGGSVSTLTIQRTQQEDSAVYLCASSLDRDTQYFGPGTRLTVL.